These 2 T cell receptor beta chains originate from one sample sequenced in a study of technical replicates of blood from several donors. Sequencing used immunoSEQ multiplex PCR; TCRdb keeps in-frame clones, though not all of them. Found here are roughly 92,000 clones, around 96% of them singletons; the top ten hold almost 0.35%. Material for sequencing was T cells isolated from PBMCs. The receptors were gathered from a human donor in good health.

This chain connects TRBV14 to TRBJ2-2; D unclear. There are 14 residues in the CDR3. V shed 1 base and J shed 1 base, with 4 bases lying between them. Germline V gives CDR1 SGHDN, CDR2 FVKESK. CDR3 loop: CASSQAGNTGELFF. The CDR3 nucleotides read TGTGCCAGCAGCCAAGCCGGGAACACCGGGGAGCTGTTTTTT.

This chain connects TRBV4-1 to TRBJ1-5; D not certain. Germline V gene sequence: CDR1 MGHRA, CDR2 YSYEKL. This CDR3 region has 15 residues. The V and J ends lost 3 bases and 0 bases respectively, with 9 bases between them. In DNA, the CDR3 is TGCGCCAGCAGCCAGACCGGGAATAGCAATCAGCCCCAGCATTTT. This codes for CASSQTGNSNQPQHF.